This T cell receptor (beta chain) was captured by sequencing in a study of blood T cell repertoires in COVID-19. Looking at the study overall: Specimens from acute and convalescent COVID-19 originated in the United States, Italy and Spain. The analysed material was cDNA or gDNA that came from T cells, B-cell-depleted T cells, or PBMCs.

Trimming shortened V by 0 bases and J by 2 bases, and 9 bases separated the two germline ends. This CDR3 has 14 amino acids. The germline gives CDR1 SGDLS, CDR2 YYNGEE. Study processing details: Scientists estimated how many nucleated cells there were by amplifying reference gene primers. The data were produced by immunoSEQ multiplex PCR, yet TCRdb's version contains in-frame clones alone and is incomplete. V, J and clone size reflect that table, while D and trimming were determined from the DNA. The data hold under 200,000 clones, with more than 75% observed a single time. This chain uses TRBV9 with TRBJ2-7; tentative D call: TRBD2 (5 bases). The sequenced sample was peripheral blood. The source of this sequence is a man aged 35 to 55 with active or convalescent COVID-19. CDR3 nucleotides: TGTGCCAGCAGCGTAGGCGGGCTCCCCTACGAGCAGTACTTC. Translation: CASSVGGLPYEQYF. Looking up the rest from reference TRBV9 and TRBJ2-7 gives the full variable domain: DSGVTQTPKHLITATGQRVTLRCSPRSGDLSVYWYQQSLDQGLQFLIQYYNGEERAKGNILERFSAQQFPDLHSELNLSSLELGDSALYFCASSVGGLPYEQYFGPGTRLTVT.